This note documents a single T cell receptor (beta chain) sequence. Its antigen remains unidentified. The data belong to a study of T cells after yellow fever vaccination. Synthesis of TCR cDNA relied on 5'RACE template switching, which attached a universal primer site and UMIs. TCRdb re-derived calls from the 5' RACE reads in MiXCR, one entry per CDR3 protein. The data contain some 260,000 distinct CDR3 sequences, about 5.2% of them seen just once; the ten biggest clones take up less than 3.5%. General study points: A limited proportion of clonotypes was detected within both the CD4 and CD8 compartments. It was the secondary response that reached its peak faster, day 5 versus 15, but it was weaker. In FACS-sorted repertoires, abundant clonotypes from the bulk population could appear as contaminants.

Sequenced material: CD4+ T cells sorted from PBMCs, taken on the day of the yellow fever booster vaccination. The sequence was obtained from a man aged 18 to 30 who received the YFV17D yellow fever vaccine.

CDR3 residues: CASSSSGSVTGELFF. CDR3 DNA: TGTGCCAGCAGCTCCTCGGGTAGCGTCACCGGGGAGCTGTTTTTT. The J gene is TRBJ2-2, the V gene TRBV7-2; maybe TRBD2 (5 bases). The V end lost 4 bases, the J end lost 4 bases, and 13 bases lay between the germline ends. In germline, CDR1 is SGHTA, CDR2 FQGNSA. The CDR3 loop spans 15 amino acids.